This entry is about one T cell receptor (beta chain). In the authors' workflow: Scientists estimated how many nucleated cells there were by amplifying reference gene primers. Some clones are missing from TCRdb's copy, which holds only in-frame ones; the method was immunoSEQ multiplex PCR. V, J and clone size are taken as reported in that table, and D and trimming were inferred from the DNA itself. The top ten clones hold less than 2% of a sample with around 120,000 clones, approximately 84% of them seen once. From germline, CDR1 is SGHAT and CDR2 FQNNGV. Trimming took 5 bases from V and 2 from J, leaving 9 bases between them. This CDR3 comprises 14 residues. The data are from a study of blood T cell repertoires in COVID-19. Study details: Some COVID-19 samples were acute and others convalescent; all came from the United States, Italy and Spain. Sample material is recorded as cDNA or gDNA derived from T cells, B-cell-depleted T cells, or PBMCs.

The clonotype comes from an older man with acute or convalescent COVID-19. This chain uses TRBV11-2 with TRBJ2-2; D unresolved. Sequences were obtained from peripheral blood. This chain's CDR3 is CASSPSLNTGELFF. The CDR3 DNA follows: TGTGCCAGCAGCCCTTCCCTCAACACCGGGGAGCTGTTTTTT.